This T cell receptor (beta chain) was found in a study of early T cells in non-severe SARS-CoV-2 infection. Study-wide findings and caveats: Lookups in VDJdb leaned toward anti-spike CD8 responses and missed private and CD4 specificities.

From the 5' RACE reads, TCRdb called clonotypes with MiXCR, one entry per CDR3 protein. Of 85,000 to 100,000 distinct CDR3 sequences listed, roughly 9.6% are singletons. This CDR3 is built from 17 residues. V lost 2 bases and J lost 4; bases outside the gene matches: 6. The germline V gene has CDR1 MDHEN and CDR2 SYDVKM. This clonotype was seen a handful of times. No antigen is known for it. This clonotype was sampled from an adult who was a healthcare worker with PCR-confirmed SARS-CoV-2 infection or an uninfected control (not recorded which). Sequenced: whole blood. This chain links TRBV28 with TRBJ2-7; 15 nucleotides line up with TRBD2. DNA for the CDR3: TGTGCCAGCAGTTTAAATTACGGACTAGCGGGAGGGTACGAGCAGTACTTC. It yields the protein CASSLNYGLAGGYEQYF.